The rows below give T cell receptor beta chains drawn from one sample of a study of T cells in Graves' hyperthyroidism and ophthalmopathy. TCRdb reprocessed the multiplex PCR reads via MiXCR and lists one record per CDR3 protein. The table shows about 560,000 distinct CDR3 sequences, with over 15% occurring only once. Sequenced: blood. These receptors originate from a woman between 18 and 30 years old with Graves' hyperthyroidism. Both conserved end residues are part of each CDR3. A D gene is named only where the DNA matches it firmly. The size entry is marked missing in some rows and otherwise reads once, few, many or a size class.

TRBV6-5	.	.	TRBJ1-3	TGTGCCAGCAGTTACGACGACAACTCTGGAAACACCATATATTTT	CASSYDDNSGNTIYF
TRBV27	many	TRBD1	TRBJ1-5	TGTGCCAGCAGCCAAACAGGGGGCGGGAATCAGCCCCAGCATTTT	CASSQTGGGNQPQHF
TRBV4-2	.	.	TRBJ2-2	TGTGCCAGCAGCCAAGAGGGGGTTGGGGGGCGCCGGAACACCGGGGAGCTGTTTTTT	CASSQEGVGGRRNTGELFF
TRBV2	many	TRBD2	TRBJ2-5	TGTGCCAGCGGACTAGCGGGAGTACGGCAAGAGACCCAGTACTTC	CASGLAGVRQETQYF
TRBV28	many	.	TRBJ2-3	TGTGCCAGCACCTTTGGATATACGCAGTATTTT	CASTFGYTQYF
TRBV20-1	.	.	TRBJ1-2	TGCAGTGCTAGGGGCCCCTCGACAGTTTTAGCTAACTATGGCTACACCTTC	CSARGPSTVLANYGYTF
TRBV19	few	.	TRBJ2-1	TGTGCCAGTAGTATGAATCGGGCCCCATACAATGAGCAGTTCTTC	CASSMNRAPYNEQFF
TRBV11-3	many	.	TRBJ2-1	TGTGCCAGCAGCCCGTTAATACGCTTGCGGAATGAGCAGTTCTTC	CASSPLIRLRNEQFF
TRBV20-1	medium-sized	TRBD1	TRBJ1-1	TGCAGTGCTAGATCCGGGACAGGGGACACTGAAGCTTTCTTT	CSARSGTGDTEAFF
TRBV5-1	.	TRBD1	TRBJ1-2	TGCGCCAGCAGCACAATAACAGGGGGCGCGATGAATGGCTACACCTTC	CASSTITGGAMNGYTF
TRBV20-1	.	TRBD1	TRBJ2-4	TGCAGTAGCAGACAGGGGATTTACATTCAGTACTTC	CSSRQGIYIQYF
TRBV7-9	once	.	TRBJ1-1	TGTGCCAGCAGCTTAGGTCTAGCCACTGAAGCTTTCTTT	CASSLGLATEAFF
TRBV29-1	many	TRBD1	TRBJ2-7	TGCAGCGTTGAAGGTGACAGGGAAGAGCAGTACTTC	CSVEGDREEQYF
TRBV6-5	many	TRBD2	TRBJ2-3	TGTGCCAGCAGTTACTCCCTAGCGGTGGCAGATACGCAGTATTTT	CASSYSLAVADTQYF
TRBV4-1	few	.	TRBJ2-7	TGCGCCAGCAGCCAAGGGTATCAGGGGACCTACGAGCAGTACTTC	CASSQGYQGTYEQYF
TRBV11-2	many	.	TRBJ2-2	TGTGCCAGCAGCTTAATTCAGGCCCCCGGGGAGCTGTTTTTT	CASSLIQAPGELFF
TRBV5-1	few	TRBD1	TRBJ1-1	TGCGCCAGCAGCTTGGGGTCAGGGGGCGCTGCCGCTTTCTTT	CASSLGSGGAAAFF
TRBV29-1	few	.	TRBJ1-1	TGCAGCGTTCGCAACGCACTTGGGGACACTGAAGCTTTCTTT	CSVRNALGDTEAFF
TRBV20-1	.	TRBD2	TRBJ2-5	TGCAGTGCGTCTATAGCGGGAGTTTTGGAGACCCAGTACTTC	CSASIAGVLETQYF
TRBV5-4	once	TRBD1	TRBJ1-2	TGTGCCACCGGCGGGACAGGGAACTATGGCTACACCTTC	CATGGTGNYGYTF
TRBV15	.	TRBD2	TRBJ2-7	TGTGCCACCAGCAGAAGGACTAGCGGCTACGAGCAGTACTTC	CATSRRTSGYEQYF
TRBV3-1	many	TRBD1	TRBJ1-4	TGTGCCAGCAGCCCCCGACAGGGGTCAACTAATGAAAAACTGTTTTTT	CASSPRQGSTNEKLFF
TRBV5-8	few	TRBD2	TRBJ2-5	TGTGCCAGCAGCACCGGGACTAGCGATCGAGAGACCCAGTACTTC	CASSTGTSDRETQYF
TRBV20-1	.	.	TRBJ2-6	TGCAGTGCTACAAGGGGTCGCTCTGGGGCCAACGTCCTGACTTTC	CSATRGRSGANVLTF
TRBV7-8	many	.	TRBJ1-2	TGTGCCAGCAGCCCCGCGGGGGGTCGCGCTAACTATGGCTACACCTTC	CASSPAGGRANYGYTF
TRBV6-1	.	TRBD1	TRBJ1-6	TGTGCCAGCAGTCAGGAACAGGGGTACAATTCACCCCTCCACTTT	CASSQEQGYNSPLHF
TRBV10-2	.	TRBD2	TRBJ2-5	TGCGCCAGCGGAGCGGGACAAGAGACCCAGTACTTC	CASGAGQETQYF
TRBV15	many	TRBD2	TRBJ2-7	TGTGCCACCAGCCTCCGACTAGCGGGAGGCGACGAGCAGTACTTC	CATSLRLAGGDEQYF
TRBV27	.	TRBD2	TRBJ2-2	TGTGCCAGCAGTGCGATAGCGGGAGGTGGATCCGGGGAGCTGTTTTTT	CASSAIAGGGSGELFF
TRBV29-1	.	TRBD2	TRBJ2-7	TGCAGCGTTGCGGGGGCTAGCGGGAGTATCCCCTACGAGCAGTACTTC	CSVAGASGSIPYEQYF
TRBV9	.	.	TRBJ2-4	TGTGCCAGCAGCGTAGAGGAGGGAGCCGTTCAGTACTTC	CASSVEEGAVQYF
TRBV5-5	.	.	TRBJ2-2	TGTGCCAGCAGCGTAACAGGGTTTGGGGACACCCGGGAGCTGTTTTTT	CASSVTGFGDTRELFF
TRBV5-1	.	.	TRBJ2-5	TGCGCCAGCAGCGAGGGGGTCCAAGAGACCCAGTACTTC	CASSEGVQETQYF
TRBV12-3/TRBV12-4	.	TRBD1	TRBJ1-2	TGTGCCAGCAGTTTTGTCGGGACAGGGCGCTACTATGGCTACACCTTC	CASSFVGTGRYYGYTF
TRBV20-1	many	.	TRBJ2-3	TGCAGTGCTCGCAGGGTGACCAACACAGATACGCAGTATTTT	CSARRVTNTDTQYF
TRBV11-2	many	.	TRBJ2-7	TGTGCCAGCAGCTTTTTGGGCTGGGAGCAGTACTTC	CASSFLGWEQYF
TRBV29-1	.	TRBD2	TRBJ2-1	TGCAGCGTTGACGCGATAGCGGGATCCAATGAGCAGTTCTTC	CSVDAIAGSNEQFF
TRBV11-1	many	TRBD2	TRBJ2-7	TGTGCCAGCAGCTTAACAAGCGGGAGGGCTAACGAGCAGTACTTC	CASSLTSGRANEQYF
TRBV9	many	TRBD1	TRBJ2-7	TGTGCCAGCAGCCCGACCGGGACAGGGACCTACGAGCAGTACTTC	CASSPTGTGTYEQYF
TRBV12-5	.	TRBD1	TRBJ2-2	TGTGCTAGTGGTTTGGCGGGACAGGGGGAGGCCGGGGAGCTGTTTTTT	CASGLAGQGEAGELFF
TRBV6-2/TRBV6-3	many	TRBD2	TRBJ2-1	TGTGCCAGCATCCCCGGGGGGAGGCTCTACAATGAGCAGTTCTTC	CASIPGGRLYNEQFF
TRBV5-1	few	.	TRBJ2-1	TGCGCCAGCAGACCTTTGGCGGCGGACTACAATGAGCAGTTCTTC	CASRPLAADYNEQFF
TRBV6-1	few	.	TRBJ2-2	TGTGCCAGCAGGGAGGAGGGTGGAAGCACCGGGGAGCTGTTTTTT	CASREEGGSTGELFF
TRBV20-1	.	.	TRBJ1-6	TGCAGTGCTCCCCCCAGGGGATATAATAATTCACCCCTCCACTTT	CSAPPRGYNNSPLHF
TRBV18	many	TRBD2	TRBJ2-7	TGTGCCAGCTCGCCCAGCGGGGCGGACTACGAGCAGTACTTC	CASSPSGADYEQYF
TRBV3-1	many	.	TRBJ2-7	TGTGCCAGCGGAGTATACGAGCAGTACTTC	CASGVYEQYF
TRBV4-3	.	.	TRBJ1-5	TGCGCCAGCAGCCAGATCGTGGATCAGCCCCAGCATTTT	CASSQIVDQPQHF
TRBV11-3	.	.	TRBJ2-1	TGCGCCAGCAGCCAGCCTAGTCGGAATGAGCAGTTCTTC	CASSQPSRNEQFF